These 8 T cell receptor beta chains were all obtained from the same sample, sequenced in a study of blood T cell repertoires in COVID-19. Here immunoSEQ multiplex PCR was the method, and the copy in TCRdb shows in-frame clones only, minus some. The sample holds about 140,000 clones, approximately 80% seen once. Material: peripheral blood. The receptors derive from a man aged 45 to 65 with acute or convalescent COVID-19.

The chain uses TRBV6-5 and TRBJ1-1, with D unclear. Germline V gene sequence: CDR1 MNHEY, CDR2 SVGAGI. V shed 4 bases and J shed 2 bases, with 14 bases lying between them. The CDR3 consists of 15 residues. CDR3 region: CASSSHGVGNTEAFF. Here the CDR3 DNA reads TGTGCCAGCAGTTCCCACGGGGTGGGTAACACTGAAGCTTTCTTT.

This rearrangement joins TRBV18 to TRBJ1-3, with 7 bases identical to TRBD1. CDR1 and CDR2 (germline): KGHSH, LQKENI. V dropped 5 bases and J dropped 4; count of bases not matched to a gene: 11. This CDR3 is built from 16 residues. The CDR3, as DNA: TGTGCCAGCTCATCACGACACAGGGGTATCGGAAACACCATATATTTT. It translates to CASSSRHRGIGNTIYF.

The chain employs TRBV2 and TRBJ1-4; D might be TRBD1 (6 bases). V lost 9 bases, J lost 2 bases, and 7 bases lay in between. Per the germline V gene, CDR1 is SNHLY and CDR2 is FYNNEI. The CDR3 loop spans 12 amino acids. The DNA for the CDR3 is TGTGCCAGTGGACAGACTAATGAAAAACTGTTTTTT. Translating it yields CASGQTNEKLFF.

The chain is built from TRBV11-2 and TRBJ1-1, with a tentative D call TRBD1 (5 bases). Germline V gene sequence: CDR1 SGHAT, CDR2 FQNNGV. There are 15 residues in the CDR3. V dropped 2 bases and J dropped 3 bases, with 13 bases sitting between them. The CDR3 region has the DNA TGTGCCAGCAGCTTACAACACGGGGGAGACACTGAAGCTTTCTTT. It is translated as CASSLQHGGDTEAFF. Full variable domain (rest looked up from reference TRBV11-2 and TRBJ1-1): EAGVAQSPRYKIIEKRQSVAFWCNPISGHATLYWYQQILGQGPKLLIQFQNNGVVDDSQLPKDRFSAERLKGVDSTLKIQPAKLEDSAVYLCASSLQHGGDTEAFFGQGTRLTVV.

The CDR3 DNA follows: TGCAGTGCTACTGACCAGGAAAACTATGGCTACACCTTC. It encodes CSATDQENYGYTF. This sequence joins TRBV20-1 and TRBJ1-2; D gene uncertain. V was pared by 4 bases and J by 2 bases, with 11 bases between. From germline, CDR1 is DFQATT and CDR2 SNEGSKA (reference sequence). CDR3 length equals 13 residues.

The genes are TRBV6-5 and TRBJ2-4, with D tentatively TRBD1 (6 bases). Germline V CDR1 and CDR2: MNHEY, SVGAGI. This CDR3 region has 14 residues. V was trimmed by 9 bases and J by 4 bases, leaving 16 bases between them. In DNA, the CDR3 is TGTGCCAGTTCCACAAGACAGGATAAAAACATTCAGTACTTC. Encoded protein: CASSTRQDKNIQYF.

The chain combines TRBV18 with TRBJ2-1, with D tentatively TRBD1 (5 bases). Germline-derived CDR1 and CDR2 are KGHSH and LQKENI. The V end was cut by 1 base, the J end by 6 bases, with 13 bases between. This CDR3 is built from 15 residues. DNA of the CDR3: TGTGCCAGCTCACCACGTAGGCAGGGATCCAATGAGCAGTTCTTC. It encodes CASSPRRQGSNEQFF. Full variable domain (remainder filled in from reference TRBV18 and TRBJ2-1): NAGVMQNPRHLVRRRGQEARLRCSPMKGHSHVYWYRQLPEEGLKFMVYLQKENIIDESGMPKERFSAEFPKEGPSILRIQQVVRGDSAAYFCASSPRRQGSNEQFFGPGTRLTVL.

This chain uses TRBV7-2 with TRBJ2-3, with TRBD2 identical over 7 bases. J lost 6 bases, V lost 1 base, and 4 bases had no gene match. Looked up from germline, CDR1 is SGHTA and CDR2 is FQGNSA. CDR3 length equals 14 residues. The CDR3 DNA follows: TGTGCCAGCAGCTTAGGATCGCGGGGGGATACGCAGTATTTT. This sequence encodes CASSLGSRGDTQYF.